These 10 T cell receptor beta chains share one sample of origin, sequenced in a study of CD8+CD57+ T cells in acquired aplastic anemia. TCR beta VDJ and CDR3 were profiled, and genomic DNA was the template. TCRdb reprocessed the reads via MiXCR and lists one record per CDR3 protein. The table shows about 210,000 distinct CDR3 sequences, with 61% occurring only once. Specimen: sorted CD4+, CD8+, or CD8+CD57+ T cells (not recorded which) from PBMCs. These receptors were collected from a human donor in good health.

V gene TRBV7-6 combines with J gene TRBJ2-1; no definite D call. The CDR3 covers 13 residues. Germline V gene sequence: CDR1 SGHVS, CDR2 FNYEAQ. V was trimmed by 4 bases and J by 9 bases, leaving 13 bases between them. CDR3 amino acids: CASSSGSFVEQFF. In nucleotides, the CDR3 is TGTGCCAGCAGCTCTGGGTCCTTCGTTGAGCAGTTCTTC. Combining the CDR3 with reference TRBV7-6 and TRBJ2-1 gives the whole variable domain GAGVSQSPRYKVTKRGQDVALRCDPISGHVSLYWYRQALGQGPEFLTYFNYEAQQDKSGLPNDRFSAERPEGSISTLTIQRTEQRDSAMYRCASSSGSFVEQFFGPGTRLTVL.

CDR3 sequence: CASSASSPRTGGEQYF. The CDR3 DNA sequence: TGTGCCAGTAGTGCTAGCTCTCCCCGGACAGGGGGAGAGCAGTACTTC. This chain joins TRBV19 and TRBJ2-7, with 10 bases fitting TRBD1. Trimming took 5 bases from V and 7 from J; bases not matched to a gene: 14. The CDR3 has 16 residues. Germline values: CDR1 LNHDA, CDR2 SQIVND (reference sequence).

A note on this clonotype: A read error is possible here, since a much larger clone lies one base away. No conserved phenylalanine or tryptophan is present at the end of the CDR3, so a read error is the likely explanation. The chain links TRBV27 to TRBJ2-1, with D unresolved. Germline V gene sequence: CDR1 MNHEY, CDR2 SMNVEV (reference sequence). The V and J ends lost 6 bases and 9 bases respectively, with 12 bases between them. There are 12 residues in the CDR3. DNA of the CDR3: TGTGCCAGCAGGAAACCGTCGGGTGAGCAGTTCCTC. Translation: CASRKPSGEQFL.

The chain is built from TRBV7-2 and TRBJ2-5, with D uncertain. The germline V and J ends were trimmed by 5 bases and 7 bases, with 14 bases remaining between them. The germline V gene encodes CDR1 SGHTA and CDR2 FQGNSA. The CDR3 consists of 13 residues. This CDR3 is CASSLDKLLTQYF. CDR3 nucleotides: TGTGCCAGCAGCCTCGACAAACTTCTGACCCAGTACTTC.

This clonotype was seen ten or more times. V usage is TRBV9 and J usage is TRBJ1-6; D unresolved. Trimming stripped 0 bases from V and 7 bases from J, with 11 bases between. CDR1 and CDR2 from the germline V gene are SGDLS and YYNGEE. The CDR3 loop spans 15 amino acids. The chain's CDR3 is CASSVVAGYNSPLHF. As DNA, the CDR3 is TGTGCCAGCAGCGTAGTGGCGGGTTACAATTCACCCCTCCACTTT.

The J gene is TRBJ2-5, the V gene TRBV29-1; 7 nucleotides agree with TRBD2. Germline V gene sequence: CDR1 SQVTM, CDR2 ANQGSEA. The junction had 21 bases not matched to a gene; V was cut back by 7 bases and J by 1 base. The CDR3 is 18 residues long. CDR3 DNA sequence: TGCAGCGCCGCTCCCCGGGAGTACCTAGCGGATATCCAAGAGACCCAGTACTTC. Translation: CSAAPREYLADIQETQYF.

The chain is built from TRBV29-1 and TRBJ2-5; D is perhaps TRBD1 or TRBD2 (5 bases each). The V gene's germline CDR1 is SQVTM and CDR2 ANQGSEA. The length of the CDR3 is 11 residues. Trimming removed 4 bases from V and 7 bases from J, with 10 bases in between. CDR3 sequence: CSVASGGTQYF. CDR3 sequence (DNA): TGCAGCGTTGCTTCTGGGGGGACCCAGTACTTC.

CDR3 nucleotides: TGTGCCAGCAGCTTAGATGCAGGGATTAACAATGAGCATTTT. As protein: CASSLDAGINNEHF. The J gene is TRBJ1-5, the V gene TRBV7-9; D may be TRBD1 (5 bases). From germline, CDR1 is SEHNR and CDR2 FQNEAQ (reference sequence). The germline V and J ends were trimmed by 1 base and 14 bases, with 18 bases remaining between them. The CDR3 has 14 amino acids. Supplemented by reference TRBV7-9 and TRBJ1-5, the full variable domain reads DTGVSQNPRHKITKRGQNVTFRCDPISEHNRLYWYRQTLGQGPEFLTYFQNEAQLEKSRLLSDRFSAERPKGSFSTLEIQRTEQGDSAMYLCASSLDAGINNEHFGDGTRLSIL.

In its sample, this clonotype was seen many times. The chain joins TRBV25-1 to TRBJ2-1; TRBD2 aligns across 15 bases. The CDR3 loop spans 17 amino acids. From germline, CDR1 is MGHDK and CDR2 SYGVNS. V dropped 4 bases and J dropped 4; count of bases not matched to a gene: 5. CDR3 DNA sequence: TGTGCCAGCAGTGTCATTGGGACTAGCGGGGGGTACAATGAGCAGTTCTTC. This codes for CASSVIGTSGGYNEQFF.

The J gene is TRBJ2-2, the V gene TRBV7-6; D gene unclear. Deletions cut 1 base from V and 8 bases from J, with 5 bases between. The CDR3 has 12 residues. Germline assignment: CDR1 SGHVS and CDR2 FNYEAQ. CDR3 sequence reads: CASSLGQGELFF. The CDR3 DNA is TGTGCCAGCAGCTTAGGCCAGGGGGAGCTGTTTTTT.